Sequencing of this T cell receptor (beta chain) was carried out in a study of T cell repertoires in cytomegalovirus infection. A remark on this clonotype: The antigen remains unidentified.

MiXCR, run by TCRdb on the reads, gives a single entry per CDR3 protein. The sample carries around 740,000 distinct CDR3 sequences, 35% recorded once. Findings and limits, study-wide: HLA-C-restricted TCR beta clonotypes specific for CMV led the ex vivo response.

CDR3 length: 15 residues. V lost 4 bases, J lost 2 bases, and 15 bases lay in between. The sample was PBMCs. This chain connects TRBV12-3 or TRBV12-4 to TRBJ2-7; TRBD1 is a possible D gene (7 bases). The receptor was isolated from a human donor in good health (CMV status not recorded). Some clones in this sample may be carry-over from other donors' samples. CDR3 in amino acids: CASSSGGSGAYEQYF. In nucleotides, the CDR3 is TGTGCCAGCAGTTCAGGGGGATCGGGGGCCTACGAGCAGTACTTC.